The rows below give T cell receptor beta chains drawn from one sample of a study of blood T cell repertoires in COVID-19. Generated by immunoSEQ multiplex PCR, the TCRdb table keeps only in-frame clones and is missing some. Counted here are a few hundred thousand clones, about 87% occurring once; the ten biggest clones make up 1.9%. Input material: PBMCs or T cells enriched from blood (not recorded which). These receptors were obtained from a man between 40 and 49 years old in a cohort exposed to, infected with or recovered from COVID-19 (not recorded which). Each CDR3 is given with its conserved first and last residue. The D gene is left open where the match is weak. Clone size is given for some rows only: seen once, a few or many times, or a class if the clone is expanded.

D gene	clone size	V gene	J gene	CDR3 protein	CDR3 DNA
NA	NA	TRBV28	TRBJ2-3	CASSIQTSDTQYF	TGTGCCAGCAGTATCCAAACATCAGATACGCAGTATTTT
TRBD2	NA	TRBV5-8	TRBJ2-1	CASSLGLAGTNEQFF	TGTGCCAGCAGCTTGGGGCTAGCGGGAACTAATGAGCAGTTCTTC
NA	NA	TRBV7-8	TRBJ2-7	CASSYEENSYEQYF	TGTGCCAGCAGCTATGAGGAGAACTCCTACGAGCAGTACTTC
TRBD2	NA	TRBV28	TRBJ2-1	CASSLGGVVNEQFF	TGTGCCAGCAGTTTAGGGGGGGTAGTCAATGAGCAGTTCTTC
NA	NA	TRBV14	TRBJ1-1	CASSRRESEAFF	TGTGCCAGCAGCCGACGGGAATCTGAAGCTTTCTTT
TRBD1	NA	TRBV12-5	TRBJ1-2	CASGLVIRQGAHGYTF	TGTGCTAGTGGTTTGGTAATCCGACAGGGGGCTCATGGCTACACCTTC
NA	NA	TRBV27	TRBJ1-1	CASSATGLQVNTEAFF	TGTGCCAGCAGTGCAACGGGTCTACAGGTGAACACTGAAGCTTTCTTT
TRBD1	NA	TRBV28	TRBJ2-5	CASSYGTGETETQYF	TGTGCCAGCAGTTACGGGACAGGGGAAACAGAGACCCAGTACTTC
TRBD2	NA	TRBV18	TRBJ2-4	CASSPGLAGALGDIQYF	TGTGCCAGCTCCCCCGGGCTAGCGGGAGCTCTGGGGGACATTCAGTACTTC
NA	few	TRBV11-1	TRBJ2-2	CASSSPAGITGELFF	TGTGCCAGCAGCTCACCAGCAGGGATCACCGGGGAGCTGTTTTTT
TRBD1	NA	TRBV10-3	TRBJ1-6	CATVGDREYSPLHF	TGTGCCACCGTCGGAGACAGGGAGTATTCACCCCTCCACTTT
NA	NA	TRBV28	TRBJ2-2	CASSLLGGELFF	TGTGCCAGCAGTTTGCTAGGAGGGGAGCTGTTTTTT
NA	NA	TRBV30	TRBJ2-1	CAWAPGRLGYYNEQFF	TGTGCCTGGGCTCCCGGCCGTTTGGGCTACTACAATGAGCAGTTCTTC
NA	NA	TRBV19	TRBJ1-2	CASSTTGRNYGYTF	TGTGCCAGTAGTACTACAGGGCGCAACTATGGCTACACCTTC
TRBD1	NA	TRBV4-1	TRBJ1-5	CASSPGQVLSNQPQHF	TGCGCCAGCAGTCCCGGACAGGTTCTTAGCAATCAGCCCCAGCATTTT
NA	NA	TRBV19	TRBJ1-1	CASSIDPGIPRTEAFF	TGTGCCAGTAGTATAGATCCGGGGATCCCGCGCACTGAAGCTTTCTTT
TRBD2	NA	TRBV2	TRBJ2-2	CASSESSGINTGELFF	TGTGCCAGCAGTGAATCTAGCGGGATTAACACCGGGGAGCTGTTTTTT
TRBD2	NA	TRBV3-1/TRBV3-2	TRBJ2-5	CASSPSSGIETQYF	TGTGCCAGCAGCCCATCTAGCGGGATAGAGACCCAGTACTTC
TRBD1	NA	TRBV19	TRBJ2-2	CASSPRTGGGTGELFF	TGTGCCAGTAGTCCACGGACAGGGGGCGGCACCGGGGAGCTGTTTTTT
NA	NA	TRBV21-1	TRBJ2-2	CASSKLTTTPLASGRASGELFF	TGTGCCAGCAGCAAACTAACCACTACTCCGTTGGCTAGCGGGAGGGCCTCGGGGGAGCTGTTTTTT
TRBD1	NA	TRBV5-4	TRBJ1-2	CASATGGDYGYTF	TGTGCCAGCGCGACAGGGGGTGACTATGGCTACACCTTC
TRBD1	NA	TRBV6-6	TRBJ1-5	CASSPQPRDRGRNQPQHF	TGTGCCAGCAGTCCCCAACCCCGGGACAGGGGGCGAAATCAGCCCCAGCATTTT
TRBD2	NA	TRBV3-1/TRBV3-2	TRBJ2-1	CASSQGAGVVNEQFF	TGTGCCAGCAGCCAAGGGGCGGGGGTAGTAAATGAGCAGTTCTTC
TRBD1	NA	TRBV3-1/TRBV3-2	TRBJ2-7	CASSQGGQGYEQYF	TGTGCCAGCAGCCAAGGGGGACAGGGCTACGAGCAGTACTTC
NA	few	TRBV16	TRBJ1-1	CASSQRGMNTEAFF	TGTGCCAGCAGCCAAAGGGGCATGAACACTGAAGCTTTCTTT
NA	NA	TRBV5-1	TRBJ2-5	CASSLATQETQYF	TGCGCCAGCAGCTTGGCTACTCAAGAGACCCAGTACTTC
TRBD2	NA	TRBV19	TRBJ2-3	CASSGTSGSLTQYF	TGTGCCAGCTCCGGGACTAGCGGGAGTTTGACGCAGTATTTT
NA	NA	TRBV5-1	TRBJ2-3	CASSLGGESTDTQYF	TGCGCCAGCAGCTTAGGAGGGGAGAGCACAGATACGCAGTATTTT
TRBD1	NA	TRBV28	TRBJ2-6	CASRPRQGYGANVLTF	TGTGCCAGCAGACCCAGACAGGGGTATGGGGCCAACGTCCTGACTTTC
NA	NA	TRBV30	TRBJ1-4	CAWSTGTTNEKLFF	TGTGCCTGGAGTACGGGGACAACTAATGAAAAACTGTTTTTT
NA	NA	TRBV28	TRBJ1-2	CASSFTQGNYGYTF	TGTGCCAGCAGTTTTACGCAGGGTAACTATGGCTACACCTTC
NA	NA	TRBV3-1/TRBV3-2	TRBJ1-1	CASSHAYGGAKNTEAFF	TGTGCCAGCAGCCACGCTTATGGGGGCGCGAAGAACACTGAAGCTTTCTTT
TRBD2	NA	TRBV6-5	TRBJ2-3	CASSRGRYDTDTQYF	TGTGCCAGCTCGCGCGGGAGGTACGACACAGATACGCAGTATTTT
NA	NA	TRBV15	TRBJ1-5	CATSGGVNQPQHF	TGTGCCACCAGCGGGGGCGTCAATCAGCCCCAGCATTTT
NA	once	TRBV27	TRBJ1-1	CASSDTVNTEAFF	TGTGCCAGCTCGGACACTGTGAACACTGAAGCTTTCTTT
TRBD1	NA	TRBV11-2	TRBJ1-5	CASSANRGSQPQHF	TGTGCCAGCAGCGCAAACAGGGGGAGTCAGCCCCAGCATTTT
NA	few	TRBV7-9	TRBJ1-4	CASSLRGVREKLFF	TGTGCCAGCAGCCTGCGGGGGGTGAGGGAAAAACTGTTTTTT
NA	NA	TRBV6-5	TRBJ1-1	CASSRDDTNTEAFF	TGTGCCAGCAGTCGCGACGACACGAACACTGAAGCTTTCTTT
TRBD1	few	TRBV18	TRBJ1-4	CASSPPGQHNEKLFF	TGTGCCAGCTCACCACCGGGACAGCACAATGAAAAACTGTTTTTT
NA	NA	TRBV18	TRBJ2-7	CASSPTEYEQYF	TGTGCCAGCTCACCAACCGAGTACGAGCAGTACTTC
TRBD2	NA	TRBV6-5	TRBJ2-7	CASSYSGLAAAYEQYF	TGTGCCAGCAGTTACTCGGGACTAGCGGCCGCCTACGAGCAGTACTTC
TRBD2	once	TRBV24-1	TRBJ2-3	CATTSGRAADTQYF	TGTGCCACCACTAGCGGGAGGGCCGCAGATACGCAGTATTTT
NA	NA	TRBV10-2	TRBJ1-1	CASFSTLNTEAFF	TGCGCCAGCTTTAGTACCTTGAACACTGAAGCTTTCTTT
TRBD1	NA	TRBV30	TRBJ1-4	CAMGQGKTAENEKLFF	TGTGCCATGGGACAGGGTAAGACGGCGGAGAATGAAAAACTGTTTTTT
NA	NA	TRBV28	TRBJ2-7	CASSLRGVGEQYF	TGTGCCAGCAGTTTACGGGGTGTTGGCGAGCAGTACTTC
NA	NA	TRBV3-1/TRBV3-2	TRBJ1-6	CASSQLRGHYNSPLHF	TGTGCCAGCAGCCAACTCAGGGGCCACTATAATTCACCCCTCCACTTT
TRBD1	NA	TRBV27	TRBJ1-5	CASSSTGKVGNQPQHF	TGTGCCAGCAGTTCGACAGGGAAGGTCGGCAATCAGCCCCAGCATTTT
NA	few	TRBV4-2	TRBJ2-7	CASSQDPTSSYEQYF	TGTGCCAGCAGCCAAGATCCAACTAGCTCCTACGAGCAGTACTTC
NA	NA	TRBV3-1/TRBV3-2	TRBJ1-1	CASSQARGNTEAFF	TGTGCCAGCAGCCAAGCCAGGGGGAACACTGAAGCTTTCTTT
NA	NA	TRBV14	TRBJ2-4	CASSQEAQGGARGKNIQYF	TGTGCCAGCAGCCAGGAGGCTCAAGGGGGGGCTCGGGGCAAAAACATTCAGTACTTC